Shown below are 4 T cell receptor beta chains from a single sample sequenced in a study of T cells in Graves' hyperthyroidism and ophthalmopathy. Researchers amplified the TCR beta CDR3 regions from RNA transcripts. Carried out on the TCR CDR3, a first-round RT-PCR used the HTBI primer set. Via MiXCR, TCRdb re-called the multiplex PCR reads, giving one row per CDR3 protein. This sample has 600,000 to 900,000 distinct CDR3 sequences; 15% to 20% occur once, and the top ten carry around 7.7%. Sequencing input: blood. The receptors come from a man younger than 30 with Graves' hyperthyroidism.

This clonotype was seen at least ten times. J is TRBJ2-1 and V is TRBV6-1; 9 nucleotides align to TRBD2. Germline CDR1 and CDR2: MNHNS and SASEGT. With V trimmed by 5 bases and J by 6 bases, 5 bases remained unmatched. The CDR3 has 14 amino acids. The CDR3 reads CASSSRTSANEQFF. CDR3 in DNA: TGTGCCAGCAGTTCTCGGACTAGCGCCAATGAGCAGTTCTTC.

Many counts were recorded for this clonotype. The chain carries TRBV2 and TRBJ2-3; possibly TRBD2 for D (6 bases). The V end was cut by 1 base, the J end by 6 bases, with 17 bases between. This CDR3 region has 16 residues. The V gene's germline CDR1 is SNHLY and CDR2 FYNNEI. The DNA for the CDR3 is TGTGCCAGCAGTGAAGGTGGAGGGATCCCCAGTGATACGCAGTATTTT. It is translated as CASSEGGGIPSDTQYF.

V and J are TRBV20-1 and TRBJ2-3, with D hard to call. Trimming stripped 7 bases from V and 1 base from J, with 9 bases between. This CDR3 region has 12 residues. Germline assignment: CDR1 DFQATT and CDR2 SNEGSKA (reference sequence). CDR3 sequence: CSVGSRTDTQYF. Written as DNA, the CDR3 is TGCAGTGTCGGCTCCCGCACAGATACGCAGTATTTT.

There are many counts of this clonotype. The CDR3 loop reads CASSLRTGGNGYNEQFF. The CDR3 DNA is TGTGCCAGCAGTTTGAGGACGGGGGGGAACGGTTACAATGAGCAGTTCTTC. The chain employs TRBV28 and TRBJ2-1; 8 bases line up with TRBD2. The CDR3 consists of 17 residues. Germline CDR1 and CDR2: MDHEN and SYDVKM. Trimming removed 3 bases from V and 4 bases from J; junction bases left unmatched: 11.